The entry below gives a single T cell receptor (beta chain) sequence along with its context. CDR3 size: 15 residues. Germline V gene sequence: CDR1 SGHTA, CDR2 FQGNSA. V was pared by 5 bases and J by 5 bases, with 10 bases of the junction left unmatched. These data are taken from a study of shared T cell receptors in the human thymus. Only in-frame clones appear in the TCRdb table, and some are missing; sequencing was by immunoSEQ multiplex PCR. The data show some 700,000 clones, over 75% seen once. The same sample was also studied in work on human thymus T cells. As reported in that work: Each of the donors was a healthy Finnish infant who was undergoing open corrective cardiac surgery for congenital heart defects. Thymus pieces cut out during corrective heart surgery were the tissue that was used. V and J genes seemed to be used with bias in thymic and blood repertoires.

The gene calls are TRBV7-2 and TRBJ2-7; 9 positions agree with TRBD1. The receptor's source is a girl under three years old with a congenital heart defect. Specimen: thymocytes. CDR3 protein: CASSPSGTGSHEQYF. In DNA, the CDR3 is TGTGCCAGCAGCCCTTCCGGGACAGGGTCCCACGAGCAGTACTTC. Full variable domain (remainder filled in from reference TRBV7-2 and TRBJ2-7): GAGVSQSPSNKVTEKGKDVELRCDPISGHTALYWYRQSLGQGLEFLIYFQGNSAPDKSGLPSDRFSAERTGGSVSTLTIQRTQQEDSAVYLCASSPSGTGSHEQYFGPGTRLTVT.